A selection of T cell receptor beta chains follows, all from one sample in a study of blood T cell repertoires in COVID-19. Here immunoSEQ multiplex PCR was the method, and the copy in TCRdb shows in-frame clones only, minus some. The sample has some 210,000 clones; roughly nine tenths are singletons. The sample was peripheral blood. The receptors shown here come from a man aged 30 to 45 with acute or convalescent COVID-19. Both conserved end residues are part of each CDR3. The order of the fields is V gene, J gene, clone size, CDR3 length, D gene, CDR3 protein, CDR3 DNA. A D gene is named only where the DNA matches it firmly. The size field is filled for only some rows; it gives once, few, many or a size class.

>TRBV7-3|TRBJ1-6|-|15|-
CASSPEVGVHSPLHF
TGTGCCAGCAGCCCCGAGGTAGGGGTTCATTCACCCCTCCACTTT
>TRBV6-2/TRBV6-3|TRBJ1-1|-|15|TRBD1
CASSRQGRMNTEAFF
TGTGCCAGCAGTCGACAGGGCCGGATGAACACTGAAGCTTTCTTT
>TRBV18|TRBJ2-3|-|16|TRBD2
CASSLGLAGAADTQYF
TGTGCCAGCTCTTTGGGACTAGCGGGGGCCGCAGATACGCAGTATTTT
>TRBV30|TRBJ2-6|-|16|-
CAFSLRVVSGANVLTF
TGTGCCTTCTCTCTCAGGGTTGTCTCTGGGGCCAACGTCCTGACTTTC
>TRBV14|TRBJ1-4|-|16|-
CASSQDIQATGEKLFF
TGTGCCAGCAGCCAAGATATCCAGGCCACTGGTGAAAAACTGTTTTTT
>TRBV5-8|TRBJ1-6|-|16|TRBD1
CASSLLPTGSNSPLHF
TGTGCCAGCAGCTTGCTCCCGACAGGGAGTAATTCACCCCTCCACTTT
>TRBV7-9|TRBJ2-3|-|18|-
CASSLGTALLSRTDTQYF
TGTGCCAGCAGCTTAGGGACTGCTTTATTGTCCCGCACAGATACGCAGTATTTT
>TRBV19|TRBJ2-1|-|16|-
CASSPRTRTIFDEQFF
TGTGCCAGTAGTCCGAGGACTCGAACGATTTTCGATGAGCAGTTCTTC
>TRBV5-5|TRBJ2-7|-|14|-
CASSYLDTSGEQYF
TGTGCCAGCAGCTACTTAGACACCAGCGGCGAGCAGTACTTC
>TRBV9|TRBJ2-3|-|16|-
CASSVDNGGTTDTQYF
TGTGCCAGCAGCGTAGATAACGGGGGAACCACAGATACGCAGTATTTT
>TRBV20-1|TRBJ1-2|-|11|-
CSARDRVGYTF
TGCAGTGCTAGAGACCGAGTCGGCTACACCTTC
>TRBV5-6|TRBJ2-2|-|16|-
CASTFGFRGAGGELFF
TGTGCCAGCACCTTTGGATTTCGGGGGGCAGGTGGGGAGCTGTTTTTT
>TRBV28|TRBJ1-2|-|15|TRBD1
CASRIWTGVGYGYTF
TGTGCCAGCAGGATCTGGACAGGGGTTGGGTATGGCTACACCTTC
>TRBV16|TRBJ1-1|-|14|-
CASSLQATNTEAFF
TGTGCCAGCAGTCTTCAGGCAACGAACACTGAAGCTTTCTTT
>TRBV29-1|TRBJ2-5|-|13|-
CSVRWTVRETQYF
TGCAGCGTACGGTGGACAGTACGGGAGACCCAGTACTTC
>TRBV5-1|TRBJ2-3|-|17|TRBD2
CASSLVLAGDPTDTQYF
TGCGCCAGCAGCTTGGTACTAGCGGGGGACCCCACAGATACGCAGTATTTT
>TRBV6-4|TRBJ2-7|-|12|-
CASIPGPYEQYF
TGTGCCAGCATCCCAGGGCCCTACGAGCAGTACTTC
>TRBV3-1/TRBV3-2|TRBJ2-7|-|14|TRBD1
CASSQEQGATEQYF
TGTGCCAGCAGCCAAGAACAGGGGGCAACAGAGCAGTACTTC
>TRBV5-8|TRBJ1-2|-|13|-
CASSLVRAQGYTF
TGTGCCAGCAGCTTGGTCAGGGCACAAGGCTACACCTTC
>TRBV3-1/TRBV3-2|TRBJ2-3|-|13|-
CASSPTQGDTQYF
TGTGCCAGCAGCCCCACACAGGGTGATACGCAGTATTTT
>TRBV7-3|TRBJ1-6|-|13|-
CASSLDSNSPLHF
TGTGCCAGCAGCCTCGACAGTAATTCACCCCTCCACTTT
>TRBV28|TRBJ1-2|-|12|-
CASSLKGYGYTF
TGTGCCAGCAGTTTAAAGGGGTATGGCTACACCTTC
>TRBV27|TRBJ1-1|-|13|TRBD1
CASGTGGYTEAFF
TGTGCCAGCGGGACAGGGGGTTACACTGAAGCTTTCTTT
>TRBV2|TRBJ2-2|-|14|-
CASSEFQSTGELFF
TGTGCCAGCAGTGAATTCCAGTCTACCGGGGAGCTGTTTTTT
>TRBV28|TRBJ1-1|-|16|TRBD1
CASSSYYRGLNTEAFF
TGTGCCAGCAGTTCCTACTACAGGGGCTTGAACACTGAAGCTTTCTTT
>TRBV10-3|TRBJ2-3|-|12|TRBD1
CATRTGGDTQYF
TGTGCCACCCGGACAGGGGGGGATACGCAGTATTTT
>TRBV3-1/TRBV3-2|TRBJ1-1|-|12|-
CASSPSNRQAFF
TGTGCCAGCAGCCCATCTAACAGGCAAGCTTTCTTT
>TRBV2|TRBJ2-3|-|14|-
CASSDTHLGDTQYF
TGTGCCAGCAGCGACACCCACCTTGGGGATACGCAGTATTTT
>TRBV7-3|TRBJ2-5|-|15|-
CASSKGSARQETQYF
TGTGCCAGCAGCAAGGGGTCGGCTCGTCAGGAGACCCAGTACTTC
>TRBV2|TRBJ1-1|few|14|-
CASSPDSLNTEAFF
TGTGCCAGCAGTCCGGACAGTTTGAACACTGAAGCTTTCTTT
>TRBV4-2|TRBJ2-5|-|16|TRBD2
CASSQNSGGALETQYF
TGTGCCAGCAGCCAGAATAGCGGGGGGGCCCTAGAGACCCAGTACTTC
>TRBV28|TRBJ1-5|-|13|-
CASSTVQGRAQHF
TGTGCCAGCAGTACAGTCCAGGGGAGAGCCCAGCATTTT
>TRBV2|TRBJ1-5|-|16|-
CASREKRTAGDQPQHF
TGTGCCAGCAGAGAGAAGAGGACAGCAGGGGATCAGCCCCAGCATTTT